This T cell receptor (beta chain) stems from a study of technical replicates of blood from four donors. Germline V gene data show CDR1 as SGHTA and CDR2 as FQGNSA. CDR3 length equals 13 residues. V was shortened by 7 bases and J by 2 bases, with 11 bases between the two germline ends. TCRdb's table, derived via immunoSEQ multiplex PCR, lists solely in-frame clones and lacks some. The data hold 60,000 to 85,000 clones, with 91% observed a single time. This clonotype originated in a human donor in good health. Source material: T cells isolated from PBMCs. The chain is built from TRBV7-2 and TRBJ2-5, with TRBD1 as a possible D gene (5 bases). CDR3 DNA sequence: TGTGCCAGCACATGGACAAATCAAGAGACCCAGTACTTC. This codes for CASTWTNQETQYF. The variable domain in full, completed from reference TRBV7-2 and TRBJ2-5, reads GAGVSQSPSNKVTEKGKDVELRCDPISGHTALYWYRQSLGQGLEFLIYFQGNSAPDKSGLPSDRFSAERTGGSVSTLTIQRTQQEDSAVYLCASTWTNQETQYFGPGTRLLVL.